The 28 T cell receptor beta chains given below trace back to one sample, sequenced in a study of T cells in Graves' hyperthyroidism and ophthalmopathy. There were TCR beta CDR3 regions amplified from RNA transcripts. TCR CDR3 regions were first amplified by RT-PCR with HTBI primers. Each CDR3 protein gets one entry after TCRdb re-called the multiplex PCR reads with MiXCR. Among hundreds of thousands of distinct CDR3 sequences listed, 16% were seen once. The source material was blood. The receptors come from a woman under 30 with Graves' hyperthyroidism.

This clonotype was observed at least ten times. This rearrangement joins TRBV3-1 to TRBJ2-5, with D possibly being TRBD1 or TRBD2 (5 bases each). The germline V gene encodes CDR1 LGHDT and CDR2 YNNKEL (reference sequence). Trimming cost V 5 bases and J 4 bases, with 11 bases left between them. The CDR3 runs 13 residues. CDR3 DNA: TGTGCCAGCAGCTCCAGAGGGGTAGAGACCCAGTACTTC. Amino acid sequence: CASSSRGVETQYF.

This clonotype has ten or more counts. The chain joins TRBV27 to TRBJ2-5, with 7 bases lining up with TRBD1. CDR1 and CDR2 (germline): MNHEY, SMNVEV (reference sequence). This CDR3 has 15 amino acids. J lost 2 bases, V lost 6 bases, and 9 bases had no gene match. The CDR3 protein is CASRRTGDVQETQYF. As DNA, the CDR3 is TGTGCCAGCAGGCGGACAGGAGACGTTCAAGAGACCCAGTACTTC.

This clonotype was recorded many times. The chain recombines TRBV7-8 with TRBJ2-7, with 8 bases fitting TRBD1. J gave up 2 bases and V 6 bases, and 9 bases lay outside the gene matches. The CDR3 runs to 15 residues. The germline V gene encodes CDR1 SGHVS and CDR2 FQNEAQ. CDR3 loop: CASRLSGTGTYEQYF. The CDR3 bases are TGTGCCAGCAGACTTTCCGGGACAGGAACCTACGAGCAGTACTTC.

This chain uses TRBV2 with TRBJ2-1; no clear D gene. V lost 5 bases and J lost 7, with 18 bases in between. The length of the CDR3 is 15 residues. Germline lookup yields CDR1 SNHLY and CDR2 FYNNEI. This CDR3 reads CASSYVRAVSNEQFF. CDR3 nucleotide sequence: TGTGCCAGCAGTTATGTCCGGGCAGTTTCAAATGAGCAGTTCTTC.

This clonotype occurred a few times. The chain combines TRBV20-1 with TRBJ2-1, with 8 bases identical to TRBD1. The germline gives CDR1 DFQATT, CDR2 SNEGSKA (reference sequence). The CDR3 covers 13 residues. The junction had 6 bases not matched to a gene; V was cut back by 4 bases and J by 7 bases. The CDR3 bases are TGCAGTGCTAACAGGGGGACTGGGAATGAGCAGTTCTTC. This translates into CSANRGTGNEQFF.

This clonotype was seen ten or more times. This rearrangement joins TRBV28 to TRBJ2-5; D is unresolved. From germline, CDR1 is MDHEN and CDR2 SYDVKM. Trimming shortened V by 6 bases and J by 2 bases, and 10 bases separated the two germline ends. The CDR3 loop spans 13 amino acids. The CDR3 region has the DNA TGTGCCAGCAGCTTTGGGCGACAAGAGACCCAGTACTTC. Residues: CASSFGRQETQYF.

The genes are TRBV29-1 and TRBJ1-1; 9 positions agree with TRBD1. The junction had 11 bases not matched to a gene; V was cut back by 4 bases and J by 5 bases. The CDR3 consists of 15 residues. Germline V gives CDR1 SQVTM, CDR2 ANQGSEA. In DNA, the CDR3 is TGCAGCGTTGGTGTTCCGGGACAGGGAGGGACTGAAGCTTTCTTT. This codes for CSVGVPGQGGTEAFF.

This clonotype came up many times. The V and J genes are TRBV28 and TRBJ1-2, with 7 bases identical to TRBD1. The CDR3 is made up of 14 amino acids. V was clipped by 3 bases and J by 6 bases; unmatched bases: 7. Germline V lookup: CDR1 MDHEN, CDR2 SYDVKM. The CDR3 DNA reads TGTGCCAGCAGTTTGAAGACAGGGAGAGATGGCTACACCTTC. Translated: CASSLKTGRDGYTF.

The chain recombines TRBV5-6 with TRBJ1-1; D unresolved. Germline values: CDR1 SGHDT, CDR2 YYEEEE. The V and J ends lost 2 bases and 2 bases respectively, with 7 bases between them. The CDR3 totals 13 residues. The CDR3 loop reads CASSFRPNTEAFF. The CDR3 coding sequence is TGTGCCAGCAGCTTTCGACCTAACACTGAAGCTTTCTTT.

This clonotype was seen repeatedly, ten times or more. J is TRBJ2-1 and V is TRBV12-3 or TRBV12-4, with 9 bases matching TRBD2. V shed 3 bases and J 7 bases; nucleotides not matched to a gene: 4. This CDR3 is 14 amino acids long. The CDR3 DNA reads as TGTGCCAGCAGTTTTGCGGGAGGGCCTAATGAGCAGTTCTTC. Amino acid sequence: CASSFAGGPNEQFF.

This clonotype has more than one count but fewer than ten. The V gene is TRBV27, the J gene TRBJ1-6; D is unresolved. Germline V CDR1 and CDR2: MNHEY, SMNVEV (reference sequence). The CDR3 runs to 11 residues. Trimming removed 7 bases at V and 10 bases at J, with 8 bases between. The CDR3 loop reads CASNRESPLHF. Written as DNA, the CDR3 is TGTGCCAGCAATCGGGAATCACCCCTCCACTTT.

This clonotype was recorded a few times. The J gene is TRBJ2-7, the V gene TRBV7-2; TRBD1 might be the D (6 bases). The germline V and J ends were trimmed by 5 bases and 3 bases, with 14 bases remaining between them. This CDR3 comprises 14 residues. The V gene's germline CDR1 is SGHTA and CDR2 FQGNSA. The CDR3 loop reads CASSLVDSGYEQYF. CDR3 coding DNA: TGTGCCAGCAGCCTGGTGGACAGTGGCTACGAGCAGTACTTC.

This clonotype was seen only a few times. The chain is built from TRBV27 and TRBJ2-1; 10 bases match TRBD1. The V and J ends lost 5 bases and 8 bases, in that order; junction bases with no gene match: 6. The CDR3 spans 14 residues. CDR1 is MNHEY and CDR2 is SMNVEV in the germline V gene (reference sequence). This CDR3 is CASSLDRGRDEQFF. CDR3 sequence (DNA): TGTGCCAGCAGTCTCGACAGGGGGCGCGATGAGCAGTTCTTC.

This clonotype was found many times. The chain recombines TRBV27 with TRBJ1-5; possible D gene TRBD1, 6 bases. The germline CDR1 and CDR2 sequences are MNHEY and SMNVEV (reference sequence). V lost 8 bases, J lost 0 bases, and 20 bases lay in between. This CDR3 comprises 17 residues. CDR3 amino acids: CASSPGRGPYSNQPQHF. CDR3 nucleotide sequence: TGTGCCAGCTCCCCCGGCAGGGGACCATATAGCAATCAGCCCCAGCATTTT.

This clonotype has more than one count but fewer than ten. The chain employs TRBV19 and TRBJ2-7, with D possibly matching TRBD1 (6 bases). Trimming pared 10 bases from V and 1 base from J, leaving 17 bases between. CDR3 length: 14 amino acids. CDR1 and CDR2 from the germline V gene are LNHDA and SQIVND (reference sequence). The CDR3: CAIHRDTGSYEQYF. DNA of the CDR3: TGTGCCATTCATAGGGACACCGGATCCTACGAGCAGTACTTC. Drawing the rest from reference TRBV19 and TRBJ2-7, the complete variable domain is DGGITQSPKYLFRKEGQNVTLSCEQNLNHDAMYWYRQDPGQGLRLIYYSQIVNDFQKGDIAEGYSVSREKKESFPLTVTSAQKNPTAFYLCAIHRDTGSYEQYFGPGTRLTVT.

The chain is built from TRBV7-2 and TRBJ2-4; TRBD2 is a possible D gene (7 bases). The CDR3 runs 13 residues. Germline loops: CDR1 SGHTA, CDR2 FQGNSA. Trimming cost V 5 bases and J 7 bases, with 12 bases left between them. CDR3 loop: CASSPKGGNIQYF. The CDR3 coding sequence is TGTGCCAGCAGCCCAAAGGGGGGGAACATTCAGTACTTC.

This clonotype was recorded many times. In DNA, the CDR3 is TGTGCCAGCAGTAACATCAAGGGGGTCCGACCCACTGAAGCTTTCTTT. Protein: CASSNIKGVRPTEAFF. This chain uses TRBV6-2 or TRBV6-3 with TRBJ1-1; D might be TRBD1 (6 bases). Trimming stripped 5 bases from V and 4 bases from J, with 20 bases between. Germline-derived CDR1 and CDR2 are MNHEY and SVGEGT. The CDR3 loop spans 16 amino acids.

This clonotype has only a few counts. This chain links TRBV29-1 with TRBJ2-2, with D possibly TRBD1 on 8 matching bases. CDR3 length equals 14 residues. Per the germline V gene, CDR1 is SQVTM and CDR2 is ANQGSEA. The germline V and J ends were trimmed by 6 bases and 3 bases, with 14 bases remaining between them. DNA for the CDR3: TGCAGCGTCCAACAGGGGGGGTACACCGGGGAGCTGTTTTTT. It is translated as CSVQQGGYTGELFF.

This clonotype turned up a few times. The chain has TRBV27 and TRBJ2-7, with 8 bases aligning to TRBD2. The CDR3 covers 13 residues. V trimming: 10 bases; J trimming: 7 bases; junction bases outside the gene matches: 12. Germline CDR1 MNHEY, CDR2 SMNVEV (reference sequence). The CDR3 region has the DNA TGTGCCACCAAGACTAGCGCAATTGGTGAGCAGTACTTC. This sequence encodes CATKTSAIGEQYF.

The CDR3 here is CASSLSWGDTGELFF. CDR3 sequence (DNA): TGTGCCAGCAGTTTATCGTGGGGGGACACCGGGGAGCTGTTTTTT. V and J are TRBV28 and TRBJ2-2, with D maybe TRBD2 (6 bases). The CDR3 runs 15 residues. Germline CDR1 reads MDHEN; CDR2 reads SYDVKM. V lost 1 base and J lost 3, with 9 bases in between.

V usage is TRBV12-3 or TRBV12-4 and J usage is TRBJ2-1; 10 bases fit TRBD2. This CDR3 region has 14 residues. V gave up 4 bases and J gave up 9 bases; unmatched junction bases: 6. CDR3 region: CASSSSGSLPEQFF. The CDR3 DNA sequence: TGTGCCAGCAGTTCTAGCGGGAGTCTCCCTGAGCAGTTCTTC.

This clonotype was found a few times. The CDR3 loop is CATLKRGGDTGELFF. The CDR3 DNA reads as TGTGCCACCCTGAAGCGAGGGGGGGACACCGGGGAGCTGTTTTTT. V is TRBV10-3 and J is TRBJ2-2; possible D gene TRBD2, 7 bases. The CDR3 contains 15 residues. Trimming stripped 10 bases from V and 3 bases from J, with 18 bases between. The V gene's germline CDR1 is ENHRY and CDR2 SYGVKD.

V gene TRBV12-3 or TRBV12-4 combines with J gene TRBJ1-5; D is possibly TRBD1 (6 bases). CDR3 length equals 14 residues. The germline V and J ends were trimmed by 1 base and 5 bases, with 9 bases remaining between them. The CDR3 loop is CASSLGGPDQPQHF. In nucleotides, the CDR3 is TGTGCCAGCAGTTTAGGGGGGCCAGATCAGCCCCAGCATTTT.

This clonotype was seen at least ten times. CDR3 DNA: TGTGCCAGCAGCCCCGGGCCGGATATCACAGATACGCAGTATTTT. It translates to CASSPGPDITDTQYF. The J gene is TRBJ2-3, the V gene TRBV5-5; D is unresolved. The CDR3 covers 15 residues. Deletions cut 4 bases from V and 2 bases from J, with 14 bases between. Germline-derived CDR1 and CDR2 are SGHKS and YYEKEE (reference sequence).

This clonotype was recorded at least ten times. This sequence joins TRBV11-2 and TRBJ2-7; 10 bases are a match to TRBD1. From germline, CDR1 is SGHAT and CDR2 FQNNGV. Trimming at V came to 5 bases and at J to 6 bases, leaving 13 bases not matched to a gene. The CDR3 runs 16 residues. The CDR3 sequence is CASSPSGRTGGGEQYF. The CDR3 region has the DNA TGTGCCAGCAGCCCTAGTGGCCGGACAGGGGGAGGCGAGCAGTACTTC.

The table lists this clonotype with a count of one. CDR3 coding DNA: TGTGCCAGCAGCTTAACCCCGGCAGGCCAAAACACTGAAGCTTTCTTT. Its protein product is CASSLTPAGQNTEAFF. The chain links TRBV7-6 to TRBJ1-1, with D unresolved. The CDR3 contains 16 residues. Germline V gene data show CDR1 as SGHVS and CDR2 as FNYEAQ. V lost 2 bases, J lost 2 bases, and 15 bases lay in between.

This clonotype was seen at least ten times. The chain recombines TRBV24-1 with TRBJ2-3, with D tentatively TRBD2 (5 bases). V lost 4 bases and J 6 bases, leaving 10 bases between the germline ends. Germline CDR1 and CDR2: KGHDR and SFDVKD. CDR3 length: 13 residues. CDR3 residues: CATSETMVDTQYF. Written as DNA, the CDR3 is TGTGCCACCAGTGAGACTATGGTGGATACGCAGTATTTT.

V usage is TRBV19 and J usage is TRBJ2-7; TRBD1 agrees at 8 bases. Germline V CDR1 and CDR2: LNHDA, SQIVND (reference sequence). J was trimmed by 6 bases and V by 3 bases; bases with no gene match: 4. This CDR3 has 13 residues. The CDR3 loop reads CASSITGGCEQYF. The CDR3 bases are TGTGCCAGTAGTATTACAGGGGGGTGCGAGCAGTACTTC.